Listed here are 20 T cell receptor beta chains from one sample, sequenced in a study of blood T cell repertoires in COVID-19. Measured with immunoSEQ multiplex PCR; TCRdb has only the in-frame clones, and not every one. The table shows more than 200,000 clones, with roughly 86% occurring only once. Material: peripheral blood. The receptors shown here come from a woman aged 55-69 years with COVID-19, enrolled during active disease.

The chain has TRBV5-1 and TRBJ2-5; 9 bases match TRBD2. Trimming at V came to 0 bases and at J to 5 bases, leaving 8 bases not matched to a gene. The CDR3 is 16 residues long. The germline CDR1 and CDR2 sequences are SGHRS and YFSETQ. The CDR3 region is CASSLAASSGTETQYF. DNA for the CDR3: TGCGCCAGCAGCTTGGCCGCGTCTAGCGGGACGGAGACCCAGTACTTC.

The J gene is TRBJ1-4, the V gene TRBV25-1; D unresolved. Trimming removed 6 bases from V and 3 bases from J, with 14 bases in between. CDR1 and CDR2 (germline): MGHDK, SYGVNS. The CDR3 is 15 amino acids. CDR3 sequence reads: CASRSEVEANEKLFF. CDR3 nucleotide sequence: TGTGCCAGCAGGAGTGAGGTCGAAGCTAATGAAAAACTGTTTTTT.

The chain is built from TRBV5-1 and TRBJ1-1, with D possibly being TRBD1 (5 bases). CDR3 length: 13 amino acids. V was clipped by 5 bases and J by 1 base, with 9 bases between them. Germline V gives CDR1 SGHRS, CDR2 YFSETQ. The CDR3 loop reads CASRGGRNTEAFF. DNA of the CDR3: TGCGCCAGCAGGGGGGGACGGAACACTGAAGCTTTCTTT.

This chain links TRBV29-1 with TRBJ2-7; 9 nucleotides agree with TRBD2. CDR3 length equals 14 residues. Germline V lookup: CDR1 SQVTM, CDR2 ANQGSEA. Losses at the gene ends were 6 bases for V and 1 base for J; bases not matched to a gene: 7. In DNA, the CDR3 is TGCAGCGTGGGAGGTAGCGGGAGTTCCTACGAGCAGTACTTC. Its protein is CSVGGSGSSYEQYF.

This chain's CDR3 is CAWTLGQHSGNTIYF. CDR3 coding DNA: TGTGCCTGGACCCTAGGACAGCACTCTGGAAACACCATATATTTT. The V gene is TRBV30, the J gene TRBJ1-3; the D gene is possibly TRBD1 (6 bases). The CDR3 consists of 15 residues. The V end lost 4 bases, the J end lost 0 bases, and 13 bases lay between the germline ends. Germline CDR1 reads GTSNPN; CDR2 reads SVGIG (reference sequence).

The chain employs TRBV3-1 (or the pseudogene TRBV3-2) and TRBJ1-1, with TRBD1 as a possible D gene (5 bases). CDR3 length: 14 residues. The ends were cut back, 2 bases at V and 8 bases at J, with 15 bases in the middle. CDR1 and CDR2 (germline): LGHDT, YNNKEL (reference sequence). The CDR3 loop reads CASSQLAADSEAFF. The CDR3 coding sequence is TGTGCCAGCAGCCAACTTGCCGCTGACAGCGAAGCTTTCTTT.

This clone was detected once. The gene calls are TRBV19 and TRBJ2-2; TRBD2 agrees at 12 bases. Germline values: CDR1 LNHDA, CDR2 SQIVND (reference sequence). Germline trimming cut 9 bases from V and 5 bases from J; bases unmatched to any gene: 7. This CDR3 contains 15 residues. The CDR3 spells CASSPLAGGTGELFF. The CDR3 DNA reads TGTGCCAGCTCTCCTCTAGCGGGAGGGACCGGGGAGCTGTTTTTT.

J is TRBJ2-3 and V is TRBV29-1; 8 bases are a match to TRBD2. The CDR3 has 13 residues. V was pared by 6 bases and J by 4 bases, with 6 bases of the junction left unmatched. Looked up from germline, CDR1 is SQVTM and CDR2 is ANQGSEA. CDR3 coding DNA: TGCAGCGTAGAGCGGGAGTGGTCAGATACGCAGTATTTT. Translating gives CSVEREWSDTQYF.

The chain joins TRBV30 to TRBJ2-7; possibly TRBD1 for D (6 bases). The germline V gene encodes CDR1 GTSNPN and CDR2 SVGIG (reference sequence). This CDR3 spans 13 amino acids. V lost 5 bases and J 2 bases, leaving 13 bases between the germline ends. The CDR3: CAWGEQGTYEQYF. The CDR3 DNA sequence: TGTGCCTGGGGGGAACAGGGTACCTACGAGCAGTACTTC.

The V call is TRBV20-1, the J call TRBJ1-5; no firm D call. The germline CDR1 and CDR2 sequences are DFQATT and SNEGSKA (reference sequence). V shed 2 bases and J shed 8 bases, with 7 bases lying between them. The CDR3 contains 11 residues. The CDR3 region has the DNA TGCAGTGCTAGACTCGGAGAGCCCCAGCATTTT. Amino acids: CSARLGEPQHF.

This rearrangement joins TRBV29-1 to TRBJ2-1, with D possibly being TRBD2 (6 bases). Trimming took 6 bases from V and 6 from J, leaving 9 bases between them. The CDR3 contains 11 residues. Germline-derived CDR1 and CDR2 are SQVTM and ANQGSEA. The CDR3 spells CSVLGGNEQFF. In nucleotides, the CDR3 is TGCAGCGTGTTGGGGGGCAATGAGCAGTTCTTC.

In its sample, this clone was seen once. This sequence joins TRBV27 and TRBJ1-6, with D unresolved. The CDR3 extends over 14 amino acids. Trimming took 3 bases from V and 4 from J, leaving 7 bases between them. Germline loops: CDR1 MNHEY, CDR2 SMNVEV (reference sequence). As DNA, the CDR3 is TGTGCCAGCAGTTTCGACAATTATAATTCACCCCTCCACTTT. The encoded protein is CASSFDNYNSPLHF.

V and J are TRBV5-1 and TRBJ2-1, with D perhaps matching TRBD1 (6 bases). This CDR3 is 13 amino acids long. Trimming stripped 2 bases from V and 6 bases from J, with 9 bases between. Germline V CDR1 and CDR2: SGHRS, YFSETQ. In DNA, the CDR3 is TGCGCCAGCAGCTTCCCAGGGGTCAATGAGCAGTTCTTC. This gives the protein CASSFPGVNEQFF.

The V call is TRBV3-1 (or the pseudogene TRBV3-2), the J call TRBJ1-1; D gene uncertain. Trimming took 5 bases from V and 1 from J, leaving 8 bases between them. The germline CDR1 and CDR2 sequences are LGHDT and YNNKEL (reference sequence). The CDR3 covers 13 residues. CDR3 in DNA: TGTGCCAGCAGCTACACCACGAACACTGAAGCTTTCTTT. It yields the protein CASSYTTNTEAFF.

The rearrangement joins TRBV19 to TRBJ1-2, with TRBD1 as a possible D gene (6 bases). Germline-derived CDR1 and CDR2 are LNHDA and SQIVND (reference sequence). V was clipped by 1 base and J by 4 bases, with 16 bases between them. The CDR3 consists of 16 residues. The DNA for the CDR3 is TGTGCCAGTAGTATAGTGCCTAGACAGGCGGGCTATGGCTACACCTTC. Its protein product is CASSIVPRQAGYGYTF.

The chain employs TRBV30 and TRBJ2-7; 9 bases agree with TRBD2. The CDR3 has 13 amino acids. V trimming: 2 bases; J trimming: 10 bases; junction bases outside the gene matches: 9. Germline lookup yields CDR1 GTSNPN and CDR2 SVGIG (reference sequence). CDR3 in DNA: TGTGCCTGGAGTCCCGCGGGAGGGCCACGACAGTACTTC. Encoded protein: CAWSPAGGPRQYF.

This rearrangement joins TRBV7-8 to TRBJ2-5; TRBD2 matches at 7 bases. This CDR3 region has 14 residues. Trimming cost V 5 bases and J 3 bases; bases outside gene matches: 6. Germline lookup yields CDR1 SGHVS and CDR2 FQNEAQ. The CDR3 DNA follows: TGTGCCAGCAGCGACCAGCGGGGCGAAGAGACCCAGTACTTC. Encoded protein: CASSDQRGEETQYF. Looking up the rest from reference TRBV7-8 and TRBJ2-5 gives the full variable domain: GAGVSQSPRYKVAKRGQDVALRCDPISGHVSLFWYQQALGQGPEFLTYFQNEAQLDKSGLPSDRFFAERPEGSVSTLKIQRTQQEDSAVYLCASSDQRGEETQYFGPGTRLLVL.

The chain links TRBV4-2 to TRBJ2-3; TRBD2 is a possible D gene (5 bases). Between the trimmed V and J ends, which lost 0 bases and 2 bases, there was a span of 12 bases. CDR3 size: 16 residues. Germline assignment: CDR1 LGHNA and CDR2 YNFKEQ. The DNA of the CDR3 is TGTGCCAGCAGCCAAGATGGAGCGGACCCCACAGATACGCAGTATTTT. It specifies CASSQDGADPTDTQYF.

The chain uses TRBV28 and TRBJ1-2; TRBD1 matches 8 bases. Germline V CDR1 and CDR2: MDHEN, SYDVKM. The CDR3 is 16 amino acids. The ends lost 3 bases at V and 6 bases at J; junction bases unmatched: 12. The CDR3: CASSFYPLDREDGYTF. CDR3 sequence (DNA): TGTGCCAGCAGTTTTTACCCCTTGGACAGGGAGGATGGCTACACCTTC.

CDR3 coding DNA: TGCGCCAGCAGCTTTACCAGCGGGAGGGCCACAGATACGCAGTATTTT. Amino acid sequence: CASSFTSGRATDTQYF. V usage is TRBV5-1 and J usage is TRBJ2-3, with 10 bases aligning to TRBD2. Germline CDR1 reads SGHRS; CDR2 reads YFSETQ. The CDR3 runs to 16 residues. With 2 bases clipped from V and 2 bases from J, the junction kept 5 bases outside the gene matches.